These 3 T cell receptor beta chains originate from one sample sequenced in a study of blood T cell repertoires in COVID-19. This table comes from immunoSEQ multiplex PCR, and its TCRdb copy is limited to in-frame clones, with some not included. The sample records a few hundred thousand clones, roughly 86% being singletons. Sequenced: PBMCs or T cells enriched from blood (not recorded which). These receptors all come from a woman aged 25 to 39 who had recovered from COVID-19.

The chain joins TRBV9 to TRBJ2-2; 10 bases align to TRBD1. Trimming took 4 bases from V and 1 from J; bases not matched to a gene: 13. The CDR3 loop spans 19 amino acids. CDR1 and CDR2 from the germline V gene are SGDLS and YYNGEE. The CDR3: CASSPYGGQGFRNTGELFF. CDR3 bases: TGTGCCAGCAGCCCATACGGGGGACAGGGGTTTAGGAACACCGGGGAGCTGTTTTTT.

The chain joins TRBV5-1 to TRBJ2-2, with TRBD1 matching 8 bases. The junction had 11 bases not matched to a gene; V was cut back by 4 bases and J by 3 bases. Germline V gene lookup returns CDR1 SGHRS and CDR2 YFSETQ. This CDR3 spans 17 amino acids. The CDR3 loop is CASSHNTGTGDTGELFF. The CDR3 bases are TGCGCCAGCAGCCACAACACCGGGACAGGAGACACCGGGGAGCTGTTTTTT.

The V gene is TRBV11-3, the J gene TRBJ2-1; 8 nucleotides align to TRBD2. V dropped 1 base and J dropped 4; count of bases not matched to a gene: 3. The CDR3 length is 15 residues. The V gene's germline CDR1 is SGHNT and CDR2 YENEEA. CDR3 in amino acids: CASSLAPSGYNEQFF. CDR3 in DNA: TGTGCCAGCAGCTTAGCACCTAGCGGGTACAATGAGCAGTTCTTC.